This TCR beta chain emerged from a study of Graves' ophthalmopathy and Graves' hyperthyroidism (dated by TCRdb to 2016 to 2019). Study-level background: Peripheral blood was collected at initial diagnosis, before any treatment. The study used signatures of the TCR beta repertoire to tell Graves' ophthalmopathy apart from Graves' hyperthyroidism and to predict which patients would progress to ophthalmopathy. In total, approximately 140 blood samples were TCR-sequenced: 43 ophthalmopathy, under 85 hyperthyroidism and roughly 17 hyperthyroidism-to-ophthalmopathy patients. To explore V-J signatures that separate ophthalmopathy from hyperthyroidism, a discovery set of about a hundred patients was enrolled, consisting of about 45 with ophthalmopathy and about 60 with stable hyperthyroidism. An independent validation cohort was composed of 18 hyperthyroidism patients and about 17 patients who later progressed from hyperthyroidism to ophthalmopathy. In roughly 6 hyperthyroidism patients, the T-cell repertoire of thyroid tissue was compared with the T-cell repertoire of blood. After sampling, hyperthyroidism patients received methimazole starting at 30 mg daily, and ophthalmopathy patients received high-dose intravenous methylprednisolone.

Ophthalmopathy patients had moderately to severely active disease, Clinical Activity Score of at least 3, NOSPECS grade of at least 4, and disease duration under 3 months. Patients with other autoimmune diseases, uncontrolled infections, pregnancy or lactation were excluded. Clinical symptoms, serum thyroxine, TRAb, thyroid ultrasound and orbital computed tomography were used for diagnosis. Ficoll-Paque density gradient centrifugation was used to isolate PBMCs from about 9 ml of fresh peripheral blood. Total RNA was extracted with Trizol reagent and quality-checked on an Agilent 2100 Bioanalyzer. Study-level results and caveats: Sample size was not statistically predetermined, and group allocation was not concealed from the investigators. In validation, the model predicted ophthalmopathy progression with 70.59% sensitivity and approximately 78% specificity; more than ten predicted patients were CT-confirmed with GO in a median of around 6.5 months. Most of the expanded thyroid clonotypes with a frequency above 0.001 were also detected in blood, and it was suggested that the thyroid immune response may be reflected by blood repertoires. The 13-signature model separated ophthalmopathy from stable hyperthyroidism with 85% to 90% sensitivity and less than 83% specificity in cross-validation, and 80%/75% in the test set.

This clonotype was detected ten times or more. Its antigen is unknown. No per-base quality is available; no much larger clone lies one base away. The CDR3 sequence holds 14 residues, the cysteine and phenylalanine included. The only DNA kept is the CDR3, 42 bases in frame from the first base. V lost 6 bases and J lost 6 bases; the stretch between them is 15 bases long. From a lookup of the germline V gene (reference sequence), CDR1 and CDR2 are DFQATT and SNEGSKA. For repertoire sequencing, TCR beta CDR3 regions were amplified from RNA transcripts. The first round was an RT-PCR using HTBI primers with the Qiagen OneStep RT-PCR kit, and this first round was followed by a second-round multiplex PCR, then size selection and purification. The libraries underwent paired-end sequencing with 100 bp reads on an Illumina HiSeq2000. As for how the authors treated the data: Reads were processed with SOAPnuke, discarding reads with adapters, uncalled bases, mean Phred below 15, or no exact constant-primer or identifier match. High-quality paired reads were merged with COPE v1.2.5. Each unique nucleotide sequence was defined as a clonotype, and clonotypes were aligned to IMGT TRB V, D and J references with MiTCR v1.1. Only V-J combinations with frequency above 0.0001 were analysed, covering about 99% of repertoires. A TCR clonal expansion and chaos score per V-J combination was defined as the ratio of F50 clonal expansion to chaos observed in the TCRdist matrix. Welch's t-statistics and random forest were used to reduce features to about 14 V-J combinations, which were fed into a naive Bayes classifier. The similarity between thyroid and blood repertoires was quantified using the Morisita-Horn index. TCRdb trimmed the raw reads at Q25, called clones with MiXCR and kept productive beta chains. Rows are combined by CDR3 protein, so each entry shows the most common genes and DNA. In this record, the V and J calls reflect TCRdb's handling and not the investigators' own analysis. Within this sample are almost 750,000 distinct CDR3 sequences, with 40% of them counted one time only. The ten largest clones take up less than 55% of the sample.

The clonotype originates from an adult man with Graves' ophthalmopathy. The rearranged segments are TRBV20-1 and TRBJ1-6; the D gene is perhaps TRBD1, on 5 matching bases. The sequenced material came from peripheral blood. The DNA sequence is TGCAGTGCGAGGATGTCCCAGGGTAATTCACCCCTCCACTTT. Translated, it gives CSARMSQGNSPLHF.